Following are 30 T cell receptor beta chains from one sample sequenced in a study of cytomegalovirus exposure and HLA in healthy donors. The study ran its PCR with 60 Vbeta and 13 Jbeta primers. Sequenced by immunoSEQ multiplex PCR; TCRdb stores in-frame clones only, minus some. The sample includes about 160,000 clones, 60% to 80% of them seen just once. Sequenced sample: PBMCs. Every receptor here comes from a woman aged 50 to 60 in good health and CMV-seropositive.

The rearrangement joins TRBV7-9 to TRBJ2-1; weak D call: TRBD1 (6 bases). The CDR3 runs 15 residues. Trimming stripped 5 bases from V and 2 bases from J, with 13 bases between. The germline V gene has CDR1 SEHNR and CDR2 FQNEAQ (reference sequence). The chain's CDR3 is CASSLYEGAYNEQFF. The CDR3 nucleotides are TGTGCCAGCAGCCTCTACGAGGGGGCCTACAATGAGCAGTTCTTC.

V gene TRBV29-1 combines with J gene TRBJ2-5, with 9 bases that match TRBD1. Trimming cost V 6 bases and J 3 bases; bases outside gene matches: 8. CDR3 length: 14 residues. Germline V gene sequence: CDR1 SQVTM, CDR2 ANQGSEA. The CDR3 bases are TGCAGCGTCTACCTCGGGACAGGGAAAGAGACCCAGTACTTC. Translating it yields CSVYLGTGKETQYF.

The chain joins TRBV2 to TRBJ2-2; TRBD2 agrees at 11 bases. The CDR3 has 16 amino acids. In germline, CDR1 is SNHLY, CDR2 FYNNEI. The J segment lost 1 base and the V segment lost 5 bases, leaving 3 bases of the junction unmatched. The CDR3 sequence: CASSTTSGVNTGELFF. CDR3 in DNA: TGTGCCAGCAGTACGACTAGCGGGGTGAACACCGGGGAGCTGTTTTTT.

This chain uses TRBV4-1 with TRBJ2-2; TRBD1 is a possible D gene (5 bases). V gave up 4 bases and J gave up 4 bases, with 10 bases separating them. The length of the CDR3 is 14 residues. The germline V gene encodes CDR1 MGHRA and CDR2 YSYEKL. The CDR3 reads CASSLGHLTGELFF. CDR3 sequence (DNA): TGCGCCAGCAGCCTTGGACATCTCACCGGGGAGCTGTTTTTT.

V usage is TRBV15 and J usage is TRBJ2-1, with a possible D match to TRBD1 (5 bases). V lost 5 bases, J lost 9 bases, and 17 bases lay in between. The CDR3 covers 14 residues. Germline V gene data show CDR1 as LNHNV and CDR2 as YYDKDF (reference sequence). The CDR3 DNA follows: TGTGCCACCAGCCCCAGGGATGTTTGGGGTGAGCAGTTCTTC. This codes for CATSPRDVWGEQFF.

The genes are TRBV4-1 and TRBJ1-4; D may be TRBD1 (6 bases). CDR1 and CDR2 from the germline V gene are MGHRA and YSYEKL. Trimming took 4 bases from V and 0 from J, leaving 9 bases between them. CDR3 size: 15 residues. CDR3 in DNA: TGCGCCAGCAGCCCCCGGACAGCAACTAATGAAAAACTGTTTTTT. Its protein product is CASSPRTATNEKLFF.

This clone has just a few counts. The chain couples TRBV2 to TRBJ2-2; D is perhaps TRBD2 (6 bases). This CDR3 spans 16 amino acids. Trimming removed 3 bases at V and 1 base at J, with 12 bases between. In germline, CDR1 is SNHLY, CDR2 FYNNEI. The CDR3 loop reads CASSDSGSRNTGELFF. For the CDR3, the DNA is TGTGCCAGCAGTGATAGCGGTAGCAGGAACACCGGGGAGCTGTTTTTT.

The chain links TRBV10-3 to TRBJ1-2, with D perhaps TRBD1 (5 bases). Trimming left V 0 bases short and J 7 bases short, with 15 bases between. The CDR3 totals 15 residues. The germline CDR1 and CDR2 sequences are ENHRY and SYGVKD. The CDR3 nucleotides read TGTGCCATCAGTGAGTCTCGGGGGGGATTCTCTGGCTACACCTTC. It is translated as CAISESRGGFSGYTF.

This sequence joins TRBV5-3 and TRBJ1-1; weak D call: TRBD1 (5 bases). TRBV5-3 is noted as an ORF with a role that remains uncertain. The CDR3 consists of 14 residues. Between the trimmed V and J ends, which lost 7 bases and 7 bases, there was a span of 20 bases. CDR3 sequence: CARFRPGVLCEAFF. The DNA of the CDR3 is TGTGCCAGATTCCGTCCGGGGGTTCTTTGTGAAGCTTTCTTT.

This chain joins TRBV4-1 and TRBJ1-6; D gene unclear. The CDR3 runs to 16 residues. V lost 0 bases, J lost 9 bases, and 15 bases lay in between. Germline-derived CDR1 and CDR2 are MGHRA and YSYEKL. CDR3 region: CASSQESRGTLSPLHF. The CDR3 DNA reads TGCGCCAGCAGCCAAGAAAGTCGGGGAACCCTTTCACCCCTCCACTTT.

The CDR3 DNA reads TGTGCCAGCAGTGAACCGCGGGGGGGGTTGAATGAGCAGTTCTTC. It encodes CASSEPRGGLNEQFF. The chain carries TRBV25-1 and TRBJ2-1, with 9 bases lining up with TRBD2. CDR1 is MGHDK, CDR2 SYGVNS, per germline. This CDR3 is built from 15 residues. J was trimmed by 7 bases and V by 2 bases; bases with no gene match: 6.

This clone was seen just once. The same CDR3 arises from other DNA sequences in this sample as well. The chain uses TRBV2 and TRBJ1-6, with a possible D match to TRBD1 (5 bases). Looked up from germline, CDR1 is SNHLY and CDR2 is FYNNEI. Trimming removed 4 bases at V and 7 bases at J, with 8 bases between. This CDR3 has 13 amino acids. In DNA, the CDR3 is TGTGCCAGCAGTGGCCAGGGAAATTCACCCCTCCACTTT. The encoded protein is CASSGQGNSPLHF.

The sample holds a few counts of this clone. The rearrangement joins TRBV10-3 to TRBJ2-7, with D tentatively TRBD2 (5 bases). V lost 6 bases, J lost 4 bases, and 13 bases lay in between. CDR3 length: 13 amino acids. CDR1 is ENHRY, CDR2 SYGVKD, per germline. CDR3 protein: CAISPAGGYEQYF. CDR3 coding DNA: TGTGCCATCAGCCCCGCGGGTGGATACGAGCAGTACTTC.

The chain has TRBV6-6 and TRBJ2-2; unclear D gene. The CDR3 runs to 13 residues. V shed 6 bases and J shed 0 bases, with 5 bases lying between them. Germline CDR1 and CDR2: MNHNY and SVGAGI (reference sequence). The chain's CDR3 is CASSSSNTGELFF. In DNA, the CDR3 is TGTGCCAGCAGCTCTTCGAACACCGGGGAGCTGTTTTTT.

The V call is TRBV5-1, the J call TRBJ2-1; 9 bases are a match to TRBD2. Trimming took 2 bases from V and 7 from J; bases not matched to a gene: 7. The CDR3 runs 15 residues. CDR1 and CDR2 from the germline V gene are SGHRS and YFSETQ. CDR3 protein: CASSFGSGGLNEQFF. The CDR3, as DNA: TGCGCCAGCAGCTTTGGTAGCGGGGGCCTTAATGAGCAGTTCTTC.

The V gene is TRBV6-5, the J gene TRBJ1-6, with a possible D match to TRBD1 (6 bases). Germline CDR1 MNHEY, CDR2 SVGAGI. Trimming removed 2 bases at V and 10 bases at J, with 15 bases between. This CDR3 is built from 15 residues. The CDR3 protein is CASSYEGRGRSPLHF. In DNA form, the CDR3 reads TGTGCCAGCAGTTACGAGGGCAGGGGCAGGTCACCCCTCCACTTT.

The V gene is TRBV7-9, the J gene TRBJ2-7; TRBD1 might be the D (5 bases). Between the trimmed V and J ends, which lost 6 bases and 3 bases, there was a span of 18 bases. CDR1 SEHNR and CDR2 FQNEAQ come from the germline V gene (reference sequence). The CDR3 totals 15 residues. CDR3 nucleotides: TGTGCCAGCAGGGCAGGGTCGTCTCCCCTCTACGAGCAGTACTTC. Amino acids: CASRAGSSPLYEQYF.

This clone occurred once. This chain links TRBV2 with TRBJ1-1, with 9 positions matching TRBD1. The CDR3 consists of 14 residues. The ends lost 5 bases at V and 1 base at J; junction bases unmatched: 2. Looked up from germline, CDR1 is SNHLY and CDR2 is FYNNEI. The DNA of the CDR3 is TGTGCCAGCAGTCCGGGACAGGGGAACACTGAAGCTTTCTTT. Protein product: CASSPGQGNTEAFF.

The rearrangement uses TRBV9 and TRBJ2-7, with 8 bases lining up with TRBD2. The CDR3 has 15 amino acids. Per the germline V gene, CDR1 is SGDLS and CDR2 is YYNGEE. V trimming: 2 bases; J trimming: 2 bases; junction bases outside the gene matches: 6. CDR3: CASSVRSGSTYEQYF. The CDR3 DNA sequence: TGTGCCAGCAGCGTCCGAAGCGGGAGTACCTACGAGCAGTACTTC.

J is TRBJ1-1 and V is TRBV30, with 9 bases aligning to TRBD1. This CDR3 spans 15 amino acids. The V gene end was trimmed by 3 bases and the J gene end by 6 bases; junction bases not matched to a gene: 11. The germline CDR1 and CDR2 sequences are GTSNPN and SVGIG (reference sequence). CDR3: CAWRHPGQGIPEAFF. The CDR3 coding sequence is TGTGCCTGGAGACACCCGGGACAGGGAATCCCTGAAGCTTTCTTT.

The chain joins TRBV27 to TRBJ1-1; D unresolved. The V and J ends lost 8 bases and 4 bases respectively, with 14 bases between them. The length of the CDR3 is 13 residues. CDR1 MNHEY and CDR2 SMNVEV come from the germline V gene (reference sequence). CDR3 amino acids: CASGETGSTEAFF. CDR3 coding DNA: TGTGCCAGCGGAGAAACGGGGAGCACTGAAGCTTTCTTT.

This chain joins TRBV7-2 and TRBJ1-5; weak D call: TRBD1 (6 bases). The CDR3 is 15 amino acids. The ends were cut back, 1 base at V and 4 bases at J, with 11 bases in the middle. CDR1 is SGHTA, CDR2 FQGNSA, per germline. The CDR3 coding sequence is TGTGCCAGCAGCTTAGATCAGGGGCGAAATCAGCCCCAGCATTTT. Its protein is CASSLDQGRNQPQHF.

This clone has only one observation. The chain is built from TRBV27 and TRBJ2-7; possibly TRBD2 for D (6 bases). The CDR3 spans 19 residues. V was cut by 9 bases and J by 2 bases, with 32 bases left in between. Germline CDR1 is MNHEY and CDR2 is SMNVEV (reference sequence). The DNA of the CDR3 is TGTGCCAGGACTGCCGGGAAGCCAGTGGACCGGCGGGGCCCCTACGAGCAGTACTTC. The encoded protein is CARTAGKPVDRRGPYEQYF.

V is TRBV5-4 and J is TRBJ2-3, with 7 positions matching TRBD1. This CDR3 region has 15 residues. The J segment lost 7 bases and the V segment lost 0 bases, leaving 8 bases of the junction unmatched. CDR1 and CDR2 from the germline V gene are SGHNT and YYREEE (reference sequence). The CDR3 spells CASSLGGRGLHTQYF. The DNA for the CDR3 is TGTGCCAGCAGCTTGGGGGGCAGGGGGTTACATACGCAGTATTTT.

The chain couples TRBV28 to TRBJ2-1; D is unresolved. CDR3 size: 12 residues. The germline CDR1 and CDR2 sequences are MDHEN and SYDVKM. Trimming took off 3 bases at V and 10 bases at J, with 10 bases between the two ends. The CDR3 bases are TGTGCCAGCAGTTTGTCAGCGAAAGAGCAGTTCTTC. This gives the protein CASSLSAKEQFF.

This chain links TRBV29-1 with TRBJ2-1; D perhaps matches TRBD1 (6 bases). The germline gives CDR1 SQVTM, CDR2 ANQGSEA. V was pared by 5 bases and J by 13 bases, with 15 bases between. The CDR3 loop spans 11 amino acids. CDR3 nucleotide sequence: TGCAGCGTTCAAAACAGGGATCTCCAGTTCTTC. The encoded protein is CSVQNRDLQFF.

The rearrangement uses TRBV4-1 and TRBJ2-3; possibly TRBD2 for D (5 bases). V was clipped by 4 bases and J by 5 bases, with 10 bases between them. The CDR3 contains 13 residues. The germline V gene encodes CDR1 MGHRA and CDR2 YSYEKL. The CDR3 DNA is TGCGCCAGCAGCCCCGATGCGGGAGATACGCAGTATTTT. Translated, it gives CASSPDAGDTQYF.

V is TRBV7-2 and J is TRBJ1-3, with 10 bases matching TRBD1. The V and J ends lost 3 bases and 2 bases, in that order; junction bases with no gene match: 1. The CDR3 sequence is 15 residues long. Germline CDR1 and CDR2: SGHTA and FQGNSA. The CDR3: CASSLTGGTGNTIYF. Written as DNA, the CDR3 is TGTGCCAGCAGCTTGACAGGGGGCACTGGAAACACCATATATTTT.

This clone was counted a single time. The gene calls are TRBV7-9 and TRBJ1-5; 7 nucleotides align to TRBD1. CDR1 is SEHNR and CDR2 is FQNEAQ in the germline V gene (reference sequence). With 2 bases clipped from V and 7 bases from J, the junction kept 5 bases outside the gene matches. This CDR3 region has 14 residues. This chain's CDR3 is CASSLTGQTQPQHF. CDR3 DNA: TGTGCCAGCAGCTTAACGGGACAGACCCAGCCCCAGCATTTT.

V gene TRBV27 combines with J gene TRBJ1-5; D is uncertain. The CDR3 has 12 amino acids. CDR1 is MNHEY, CDR2 SMNVEV, per germline (reference sequence). V lost 4 bases, J lost 4 bases, and 5 bases lay in between. CDR3 loop: CASSSPNQPQHF. CDR3 bases: TGTGCCAGCAGTTCTCCTAATCAGCCCCAGCATTTT.